These T cell receptor beta chains were read from a single sample in a study of shared clonotypes between healthy human individuals. This table comes from immunoSEQ multiplex PCR, and its TCRdb copy is limited to in-frame clones, with some not included. The sample has around 750,000 clones, 74% seen once. Sequences were obtained from memory CD4+ T cells sorted from blood. The source is a woman aged 25 to 39 in good health. CDR3s include the opening cysteine and the closing phenylalanine or tryptophan. The order of the fields is V gene, D gene, J gene, clone size, CDR3 protein, CDR3 DNA. A D gene is named only where the DNA matches it firmly. Where a row states a size, it is once, few, many or the class of an expanded clone; other rows omit it.

TRBV5-1	-	TRBJ2-5	few	CASSLIQETQYF	TGCGCCAGCAGCCTGATTCAAGAGACCCAGTACTTC
TRBV6-1	TRBD1	TRBJ1-2	-	CASSEGGTGGGYTF	TGTGCCAGCAGTGAAGGAGGGACAGGTGGAGGCTACACCTTC
TRBV5-4	TRBD1	TRBJ2-5	few	CASSDNRGSRETQYF	TGTGCCAGCAGCGACAACAGGGGTTCGAGGGAGACCCAGTACTTC
TRBV5-1	-	TRBJ1-2	-	CASSLGAGNYGYTF	TGCGCCAGCAGCTTGGGCGCAGGGAACTATGGCTACACCTTC
TRBV30	-	TRBJ2-3	-	CAWSEGSGSTDTQYF	TGTGCCTGGAGTGAGGGTAGCGGTTCCACAGATACGCAGTATTTT
TRBV21-1	-	TRBJ2-1	-	CASSNVVTDRKLYNEQFF	TGTGCCAGCAGCAATGTTGTGACGGACAGAAAACTCTACAATGAGCAGTTCTTC
TRBV7-9	TRBD1	TRBJ1-1	-	CATTRDSNMNTEAFF	TGTGCCACCACCCGGGACAGTAACATGAACACTGAAGCTTTCTTT
TRBV7-9	-	TRBJ1-2	-	CASSLDSYGYTF	TGTGCCAGCAGCCTGGACAGCTATGGCTACACCTTC
TRBV7-9	-	TRBJ1-2	once	CASNLETGDYGYTF	TGTGCCAGCAATCTCGAGACTGGTGACTATGGCTACACCTTC
TRBV6-6	-	TRBJ2-7	-	CASSYRRDGAYEQYF	TGTGCCAGCAGTTACCGCAGGGACGGAGCCTACGAGCAGTACTTC
TRBV19	-	TRBJ1-4	many	CASSIAGYATNEKLFF	TGTGCCAGTAGTATAGCAGGGTATGCAACTAATGAAAAACTGTTTTTT
TRBV5-6	TRBD1	TRBJ2-7	-	CASSARDRTHYEQYF	TGTGCCAGCAGCGCCCGGGACAGAACCCACTACGAGCAGTACTTC
TRBV28	-	TRBJ1-5	few	CASSFSRPGQPQHF	TGTGCCAGCAGTTTTTCGCGGCCCGGTCAGCCCCAGCATTTT
TRBV11-2	-	TRBJ1-1	-	CASSLWGGDEAFF	TGTGCCAGCAGCTTATGGGGTGGCGATGAAGCTTTCTTT
TRBV15	-	TRBJ1-5	-	CATSRDRERSNQPQHF	TGTGCCACCAGCAGAGATAGGGAGAGGAGCAATCAGCCCCAGCATTTT
TRBV7-2	-	TRBJ2-7	-	CASSYLPGAANYEQYF	TGTGCCAGCAGTTACCTACCGGGGGCCGCAAATTACGAGCAGTACTTC
TRBV7-3	TRBD2	TRBJ2-1	-	CASSPAIAGGEQFF	TGTGCCAGCAGCCCCGCGATAGCGGGAGGTGAGCAGTTCTTC
TRBV5-1	-	TRBJ1-1	-	CASTGNTEAFF	TGCGCCAGCACAGGGAACACTGAAGCTTTCTTT
TRBV28	-	TRBJ2-4	-	CASSRILGIQYF	TGTGCCAGCAGTAGGATATTAGGCATTCAGTACTTC
TRBV14	TRBD1	TRBJ2-7	few	CASSQGDRAYEQYF	TGTGCCAGCAGCCAAGGGGACAGGGCCTACGAGCAGTACTTC
TRBV19	-	TRBJ1-5	-	CASSARGNQPQHF	TGTGCCAGTAGTGCGAGGGGAAATCAGCCCCAGCATTTT
TRBV6-1	-	TRBJ2-7	-	CASGRVSYEQYF	TGTGCCAGCGGCAGGGTCTCCTACGAGCAGTACTTC